The next 18 T cell receptor beta chains were all read from a single sample in a study of a mutant IDH1 vaccine in newly diagnosed glioma. The assay was immunoSEQ multiplex PCR, and TCRdb's table has in-frame clones only and misses some. The sample has fewer than 70,000 clones; 89% are singletons. This sample's time point: week 11, during vaccination. Vaccine doses each comprised 300 ug of mutant IDH1 20-mer peptide, with topical imiquimod. These TCRs are of unknown antigen specificity. The sample consisted of PBMCs, taken from a glioma patient whose treatment included an IDH1 peptide vaccine. The receptor source for this set is a middle-aged man with glioma.

The chain recombines TRBV6-1 with TRBJ2-4; 8 bases align to TRBD1. CDR1 is MNHNS, CDR2 SASEGT, per germline. With V trimmed by 5 bases and J by 6 bases, 9 bases remained unmatched. This CDR3 is built from 15 residues. The CDR3 here is CASSFGRGQGNIQYF. Here the CDR3 DNA reads TGTGCCAGCAGTTTCGGCAGGGGGCAGGGAAACATTCAGTACTTC.

J is TRBJ2-1 and V is TRBV2; D possibly uses TRBD1 or TRBD2 (5 bases each). V shed 6 bases and J shed 4 bases, with 22 bases lying between them. There are 17 residues in the CDR3. CDR1 is SNHLY, CDR2 FYNNEI, per germline. The CDR3 DNA sequence: TGTGCCAGCAGGGAAAGCGCCGGGACGGACGCTTACAATGAGCAGTTCTTC. Encoded protein: CASRESAGTDAYNEQFF.

The chain has TRBV27 and TRBJ1-1; no clear D. Germline V gives CDR1 MNHEY, CDR2 SMNVEV (reference sequence). The length of the CDR3 is 16 residues. The V gene lost 5 bases and the J gene lost 5 bases, with 21 bases spanning the gap. The CDR3 DNA is TGTGCCAGCAGTCAAGGAGGAGTCAGGATGTGGACTGAAGCTTTCTTT. Protein: CASSQGGVRMWTEAFF.

The rearrangement uses TRBV6-4 and TRBJ2-3; D may be TRBD2 (5 bases). Trimming shortened V by 0 bases and J by 4 bases, and 11 bases separated the two germline ends. The CDR3 covers 15 residues. CDR1 is MRHNA, CDR2 SNTAGT, per germline. CDR3 amino acids: CASSDSPRGPDTQYF. The CDR3 nucleotides read TGTGCCAGCAGTGACTCACCCCGGGGTCCAGATACGCAGTATTTT.

V usage is TRBV29-1 and J usage is TRBJ2-5, with 7 bases that match TRBD1. The J call is in doubt because the DNA end fits TRBJ2-7 better. Germline V lookup: CDR1 SQVTM, CDR2 ANQGSEA. This CDR3 region has 13 residues. The CDR3 loop is CSVETGSGDEQYF. The DNA of the CDR3 is TGCAGCGTGGAGACAGGGAGTGGCGACGAGCAGTACTTC.

The chain carries TRBV18 and TRBJ1-5; the D gene is possibly TRBD1 (5 bases). Germline assignment: CDR1 KGHSH and CDR2 LQKENI. The CDR3 is 18 residues long. The V end was cut by 0 bases, the J end by 0 bases, with 15 bases between. CDR3 residues: CASSPPPSDRYSNQPQHF. CDR3 DNA: TGTGCCAGCTCACCACCGCCCTCAGACAGATATAGCAATCAGCCCCAGCATTTT.

V usage is TRBV6-1 and J usage is TRBJ1-3; the D gene is possibly TRBD1 (5 bases). V lost 1 base to trimming and J lost 0 bases, with 13 bases between them. Germline V gene sequence: CDR1 MNHNS, CDR2 SASEGT. The CDR3 contains 17 residues. The CDR3 loop reads CASSEGRGRASGNTIYF. The DNA for the CDR3 is TGTGCCAGCAGTGAAGGGAGGGGCCGAGCCTCTGGAAACACCATATATTTT.

This clone has more than one count but fewer than ten. CDR3 nucleotides: TGTGCCAGCAGACAGCGACAGTCTGGGGACACTGAAGCTTTCTTT. It encodes CASRQRQSGDTEAFF. The chain joins TRBV5-6 to TRBJ1-1, with a possible D match to TRBD1 (5 bases). The CDR3 is 15 residues long. Germline CDR1 and CDR2: SGHDT and YYEEEE. Trimming removed 5 bases at V and 3 bases at J, with 17 bases between.

The rearrangement links TRBV29-1 to TRBJ2-7; D possibly corresponds to TRBD2 (6 bases). Trimming stripped 2 bases from V and 2 bases from J, with 10 bases between. The CDR3 extends over 13 amino acids. From germline, CDR1 is SQVTM and CDR2 ANQGSEA. CDR3: CSVESRETYEQYF. CDR3 nucleotide sequence: TGCAGCGTTGAATCCCGGGAGACCTACGAGCAGTACTTC.

The chain uses TRBV7-9 and TRBJ2-1; D is ambiguous. The CDR3 consists of 14 residues. Trimming left V 5 bases short and J 4 bases short, with 12 bases between. CDR1 SEHNR and CDR2 FQNEAQ come from the germline V gene (reference sequence). CDR3 residues: CASSPKWVYNEQFF. CDR3 DNA sequence: TGTGCCAGCAGCCCAAAGTGGGTTTACAATGAGCAGTTCTTC.

This clone has just a few counts. The chain links TRBV2 to TRBJ1-5; possibly TRBD1 for D (5 bases). V dropped 8 bases and J dropped 1 base, with 9 bases sitting between them. This CDR3 region has 13 residues. The germline CDR1 and CDR2 sequences are SNHLY and FYNNEI. The CDR3 reads CASGAGSNQPQHF. Here the CDR3 DNA reads TGTGCCAGCGGGGCGGGCAGCAATCAGCCCCAGCATTTT.

The rearrangement uses TRBV4-3 and TRBJ1-1, with a tentative D call TRBD1 (6 bases). V shed 0 bases and J shed 5 bases, with 16 bases lying between them. CDR1 and CDR2 (germline): LGHNA, YSLEER. The CDR3 is 16 residues long. Written as DNA, the CDR3 is TGCGCCAGCAGCCAAGATTCCGGGGGCGGTAGGACTGAAGCTTTCTTT. It yields the protein CASSQDSGGGRTEAFF.

This chain joins TRBV28 and TRBJ2-6; weak D call: TRBD1 (6 bases). This CDR3 comprises 15 residues. Per germline, CDR1 MDHEN and CDR2 SYDVKM. Trimming pared 4 bases from V and 2 bases from J, leaving 9 bases between. This CDR3 is CASSSGQTGANVLTF. The CDR3 DNA reads TGTGCCAGCAGTTCCGGACAGACTGGGGCCAACGTCCTGACTTTC.

The chain combines TRBV7-8 with TRBJ1-1; the D gene is possibly TRBD1 (5 bases). V lost 2 bases and J 1 base, leaving 17 bases between the germline ends. There are 17 residues in the CDR3. In germline, CDR1 is SGHVS, CDR2 FQNEAQ. The chain's CDR3 is CASSLTWGRVGNTEAFF. The DNA of the CDR3 is TGTGCCAGCAGCTTAACGTGGGGCAGAGTCGGGAACACTGAAGCTTTCTTT.

In regard to this clone: One end of the junction is discordant with germline, which a read error may explain. This chain links TRBV9 with TRBJ1-1; D gene unclear. In germline, CDR1 is SGDLS, CDR2 YYNGEE. This CDR3 is 13 amino acids long. The CDR3 loop is CANSRGRYTEAFF. As DNA, the CDR3 is TGTGCCAACAGCCGCGGGAGGTACACTGAAGCTTTCTTT. The entire variable domain, with the rest obtained from reference TRBV9 and TRBJ1-1, is as follows: DSGVTQTPKHLITATGQRVTLRCSPRSGDLSVYWYQQSLDQGLQFLIQYYNGEERAKGNILERFSAQQFPDLHSELNLSSLELGDSALYFCANSRGRYTEAFFGQGTRLTVV.

The sample holds one count of this clone. This chain links TRBV25-1 with TRBJ2-2; D gene unclear. The germline V gene has CDR1 MGHDK and CDR2 SYGVNS. CDR3 length equals 14 residues. V was shortened by 6 bases and J by 1 base, with 9 bases between the two germline ends. The CDR3 region has the DNA TGTGCCAGCAGGCCTCGTGGGAACACCGGGGAGCTGTTTTTT. It yields the protein CASRPRGNTGELFF.

V usage is TRBV18 and J usage is TRBJ2-1; TRBD2 matches at 9 bases. The CDR3 loop spans 14 amino acids. Germline loops: CDR1 KGHSH, CDR2 LQKENI. V lost 3 bases, J lost 10 bases, and 7 bases stayed unmatched. DNA of the CDR3: TGTGCCAGCTCACCGGGACTAGCTGGTCGAGAGCAGTTCTTC. It codes for CASSPGLAGREQFF.

The V call is TRBV19, the J call TRBJ1-2; TRBD1 agrees at 9 bases. In germline, CDR1 is LNHDA, CDR2 SQIVND (reference sequence). The CDR3 consists of 14 residues. The trim removed 4 bases at V and 4 bases at J, leaving 4 bases unmatched. The CDR3 protein is CASSTRDRVYGYTF. The CDR3 bases are TGTGCCAGTAGTACTCGGGACAGGGTCTATGGCTACACCTTC.